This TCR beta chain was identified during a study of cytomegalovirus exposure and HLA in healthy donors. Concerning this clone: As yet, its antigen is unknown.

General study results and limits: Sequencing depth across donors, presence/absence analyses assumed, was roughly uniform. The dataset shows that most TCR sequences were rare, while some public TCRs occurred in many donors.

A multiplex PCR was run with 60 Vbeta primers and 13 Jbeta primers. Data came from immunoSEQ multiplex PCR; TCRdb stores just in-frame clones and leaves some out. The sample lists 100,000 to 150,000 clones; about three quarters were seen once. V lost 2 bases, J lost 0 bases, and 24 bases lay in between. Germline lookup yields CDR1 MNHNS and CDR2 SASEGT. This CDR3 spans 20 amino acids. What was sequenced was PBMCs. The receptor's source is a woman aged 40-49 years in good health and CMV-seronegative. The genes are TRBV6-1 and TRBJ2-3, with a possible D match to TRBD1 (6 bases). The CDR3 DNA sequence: TGTGCCAGCAGTGAAATCGGGTCGGAATATACAGGGTCTAGCACAGATACGCAGTATTTT. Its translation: CASSEIGSEYTGSSTDTQYF.